In this sample, the clone carrying this TCR beta chain turned up many times. As yet, its antigen is unknown. MiXCR, run by TCRdb on the 5' RACE reads, gives a single entry per CDR3 protein. The sample shows approximately 210,000 distinct CDR3 sequences, approximately 5.9% of them seen only once. The germline V gene has CDR1 SQVTM and CDR2 ANQGSEA. The CDR3 covers 12 residues. The V segment lost 5 bases and the J segment 7 bases; nucleotides outside the gene matches: 2. This entry comes from a study of identical twins. Study results and caveats: Twins' surplus sharing was weaker for beta out-of-frame sequences.

This sample also appeared in a second study, on T cells expressing NK-cell markers. From that second work: Serological testing identified most of the eight sequenced donors as HCMV-seropositive and one as seronegative.

This receptor was taken from a woman in her late teens or twenties in good health. The sample taken for sequencing was CD8+ T cells sorted from blood. This chain links TRBV29-1 with TRBJ2-1; 10 bases line up with TRBD2. This CDR3 reads CSVPSGSNEQFF. The CDR3 nucleotides read TGCAGCGTTCCTAGCGGGAGTAATGAGCAGTTCTTC.